Following are 3 T cell receptor beta chains from one sample sequenced in a study of control samples from healthy donors and cancer patients. Method: immunoSEQ multiplex PCR; TCRdb's copy keeps in-frame clones and lacks some. The table includes about 170,000 clones, 91% detected once. Sequenced sample: blood. Receptors were obtained from a woman aged 25 to 39 in good health.

The chain combines TRBV6-4 with TRBJ2-2; weak D call: TRBD1 (6 bases). The CDR3 has 14 amino acids. Trimming took off 6 bases at V and 5 bases at J, with 13 bases between the two ends. From germline, CDR1 is MRHNA and CDR2 SNTAGT. CDR3: CASRAQGTTGELFF. The CDR3 DNA reads as TGTGCCAGCAGGGCACAGGGAACTACCGGGGAGCTGTTTTTT.

V usage is TRBV18 and J usage is TRBJ1-4; no reliable D call. Germline CDR1 is KGHSH and CDR2 is LQKENI. The length of the CDR3 is 13 residues. V was shortened by 2 bases and J by 8 bases, with 9 bases between the two germline ends. As DNA, the CDR3 is TGTGCCAGCTCACCAATGGCGGGAGAAAAACTGTTTTTT. Translated: CASSPMAGEKLFF.

The chain uses TRBV28 and TRBJ1-5, with a tentative D call TRBD1 (5 bases). Germline-derived CDR1 and CDR2 are MDHEN and SYDVKM. The CDR3 is 13 amino acids. V was cut by 5 bases and J by 5 bases, with 10 bases left in between. As DNA, the CDR3 is TGTGCCAGCAGTAACGGGGGATATCAGCCCCAGCATTTT. Protein product: CASSNGGYQPQHF.